The 22 T cell receptor beta chains given below trace back to one sample, sequenced in a study of T cell responses to AZD1222 COVID-19 vaccine. Method: immunoSEQ multiplex PCR; TCRdb's copy keeps in-frame clones and lacks some. The profile shows 90,000 to 150,000 clones, about nine tenths of them singletons. Sequenced material: peripheral blood, taken on day 0 of AZD1222 vaccination. The origin of the receptors is an adult in good health.

The V and J genes are TRBV21-1 and TRBJ2-3. TRBV21-1 is given as a pseudogene. The CDR3 length is 13 residues. The CDR3 DNA sequence: TGTGCCAGCAGCACTGGGTCTGCAGATACGCAGTATTTT. It specifies CASSTGSADTQYF.

The CDR3 DNA reads as TGTGCCAGTAGTATAGGGCCAGGGCGGGATCAGCCCCAGCATTTT. Translation: CASSIGPGRDQPQHF. This chain links TRBV19 with TRBJ1-5; D may be TRBD1 (5 bases). CDR1 and CDR2 from the germline V gene are LNHDA and SQIVND (reference sequence). Trimming removed 1 base from V and 5 bases from J, with 12 bases in between. The CDR3 is 15 residues long.

The rearrangement links TRBV2 to TRBJ1-2; 8 positions agree with TRBD1. The CDR3 is 11 amino acids. Looked up from germline, CDR1 is SNHLY and CDR2 is FYNNEI. The ends lost 9 bases at V and 8 bases at J; junction bases unmatched: 5. This CDR3 reads CASWTGRGYTF. The CDR3 DNA follows: TGTGCCAGTTGGACAGGGCGGGGCTACACCTTC.

This chain links TRBV19 with TRBJ1-3, with unresolved D. Germline CDR1 is LNHDA and CDR2 is SQIVND (reference sequence). V gave up 7 bases and J gave up 4 bases, with 17 bases separating them. CDR3 length equals 15 residues. In nucleotides, the CDR3 is TGTGCCAGTACCCCGGACCATCTTGGAGGAAACACCATATATTTT. It codes for CASTPDHLGGNTIYF.

The chain carries TRBV18 and TRBJ1-1; 7 bases map to TRBD1. Trimming cost V 3 bases and J 5 bases; bases outside gene matches: 6. The CDR3 consists of 14 residues. In germline, CDR1 is KGHSH, CDR2 LQKENI. Here the CDR3 DNA reads TGTGCCAGCTCACCGCAGGGGGGGGGTACTGAAGCTTTCTTT. Translating gives CASSPQGGGTEAFF.

The chain recombines TRBV10-3 with TRBJ1-1; 7 nucleotides match TRBD1. Germline CDR1 ENHRY, CDR2 SYGVKD. Germline trimming cut 7 bases from V and 6 bases from J; bases unmatched to any gene: 8. This CDR3 spans 13 amino acids. CDR3 DNA sequence: TGTGCCATCACAACAGGGGAGGGTTCTGAAGCTTTCTTT. Translated: CAITTGEGSEAFF.

The chain uses TRBV28 and TRBJ1-5; tentative D call: TRBD1 (5 bases). Per the germline V gene, CDR1 is MDHEN and CDR2 is SYDVKM. This CDR3 has 15 amino acids. The V gene lost 6 bases and the J gene lost 2 bases, with 14 bases spanning the gap. The CDR3 nucleotides are TGTGCCAGCAGCACCGTCGGAGGGGGCAATCAGCCCCAGCATTTT. Translated: CASSTVGGGNQPQHF.

This chain connects TRBV7-9 to TRBJ2-6; 8 bases agree with TRBD1. The length of the CDR3 is 16 residues. Germline CDR1 reads SEHNR; CDR2 reads FQNEAQ (reference sequence). Trimming removed 0 bases from V and 2 bases from J; junction bases left unmatched: 0. The CDR3 loop reads CASSLATGAGANVLTF. The CDR3 DNA reads as TGTGCCAGCAGCTTAGCGACAGGGGCTGGGGCCAACGTCCTGACTTTC.

J is TRBJ2-1 and V is TRBV28, with D possibly being TRBD2 (5 bases). Per the germline V gene, CDR1 is MDHEN and CDR2 is SYDVKM. Trimming left V 8 bases short and J 8 bases short, with 19 bases between. The CDR3 sequence is 14 residues long. In DNA, the CDR3 is TGTGCCAGCGACTACACCGACCGACCCGATGAGCAGTTCTTC. Translated: CASDYTDRPDEQFF. Variable domain in full (rest from reference TRBV28 and TRBJ2-1): DVKVTQSSRYLVKRTGEKVFLECVQDMDHENMFWYRQDPGLGLRLIYFSYDVKMKEKGDIPEGYSVSREKKERFSLILESASTNQTSMYLCASDYTDRPDEQFFGPGTRLTVL.

The chain recombines TRBV18 with TRBJ2-7; 14 positions agree with TRBD2. Trimming at V came to 6 bases and at J to 6 bases, leaving 7 bases not matched to a gene. CDR1 and CDR2 (germline): KGHSH, LQKENI. This CDR3 has 15 residues. CDR3 loop: CASSPGLAGGTEQYF. The CDR3, as DNA: TGTGCCAGCTCGCCCGGACTAGCGGGAGGTACCGAGCAGTACTTC.

This chain links TRBV7-9 with TRBJ2-5, with D perhaps matching TRBD2 (7 bases). This CDR3 is built from 13 residues. Trimming pared 5 bases from V and 4 bases from J, leaving 11 bases between. Germline V gene data show CDR1 as SEHNR and CDR2 as FQNEAQ (reference sequence). The CDR3 loop is CASSLRGAETQYF. The CDR3 DNA is TGTGCCAGCAGCCTACGGGGGGCAGAGACCCAGTACTTC.

The chain recombines TRBV30 with TRBJ2-3, with D uncertain. The V gene lost 0 bases and the J gene lost 6 bases, with 13 bases spanning the gap. The germline V gene encodes CDR1 GTSNPN and CDR2 SVGIG (reference sequence). This CDR3 has 14 residues. CDR3 region: CAWSVDSLLDTQYF. DNA for the CDR3: TGTGCCTGGAGTGTAGATTCCCTTTTGGATACGCAGTATTTT.

The chain uses TRBV6-5 and TRBJ2-2; tentatively, D is TRBD1 (5 bases). V gave up 7 bases and J gave up 5 bases, with 14 bases separating them. Germline lookup yields CDR1 MNHEY and CDR2 SVGAGI. This CDR3 is 14 amino acids long. The CDR3 region is CASKGQGFTGELFF. The CDR3 bases are TGTGCCAGCAAGGGGCAGGGCTTTACCGGGGAGCTGTTTTTT.

This clone came up once. The rearrangement links TRBV19 to TRBJ2-7; 8 bases are shared with TRBD2. The germline gives CDR1 LNHDA, CDR2 SQIVND (reference sequence). CDR3 length: 16 residues. V was clipped by 5 bases and J by 2 bases; unmatched bases: 11. In DNA form, the CDR3 reads TGTGCCAGTAGTGGGGTAGGTAGCGGGACCCCCTACGAGCAGTACTTC. This sequence encodes CASSGVGSGTPYEQYF.

This chain uses TRBV29-1 with TRBJ1-3; 9 positions match TRBD1. Germline V gene lookup returns CDR1 SQVTM and CDR2 ANQGSEA. This CDR3 contains 15 residues. Unmatched junction bases numbered 7, after V lost 7 bases and J lost 0 bases. The chain's CDR3 is CSARDRASSGNTIYF. CDR3 nucleotides: TGCAGCGCCCGGGACAGGGCCAGCTCTGGAAACACCATATATTTT.

The gene calls are TRBV7-8 and TRBJ2-1, with D unresolved. Trimming removed 6 bases at V and 5 bases at J, with 5 bases between. CDR1 is SGHVS, CDR2 FQNEAQ, per germline. The CDR3 totals 11 residues. The CDR3 sequence: CASSQNNEQFF. The CDR3, as DNA: TGTGCCAGCAGTCAAAACAATGAGCAGTTCTTC.

This clone was seen a single time. The V gene is TRBV4-1, the J gene TRBJ2-3, with 8 bases identical to TRBD2. The V segment lost 5 bases and the J segment 2 bases; nucleotides outside the gene matches: 9. The CDR3 length is 16 residues. Germline CDR1 MGHRA, CDR2 YSYEKL. The CDR3 DNA reads as TGCGCCAGCAGCTCCCAGAAAGCGGGAGCCACAGATACGCAGTATTTT. As protein: CASSSQKAGATDTQYF.

The chain couples TRBV28 to TRBJ1-6; the D is unclear. This CDR3 is built from 14 residues. Trimming stripped 3 bases from V and 7 bases from J, with 10 bases between. The germline V gene encodes CDR1 MDHEN and CDR2 SYDVKM. CDR3: CASSFGVVNSPLHF. The CDR3 DNA follows: TGTGCCAGCAGTTTCGGGGTGGTCAATTCACCCCTCCACTTT.

The chain carries TRBV3-1 (or the pseudogene TRBV3-2) and TRBJ2-7; no firm D call. There are 16 residues in the CDR3. V was clipped by 1 base and J by 4 bases, with 17 bases between them. Germline V CDR1 and CDR2: LGHDT, YNNKEL (reference sequence). The CDR3 nucleotides are TGTGCCAGCAGCCAAGGGCAGGTCTTTTCGCCTTACGAGCAGTACTTC. This codes for CASSQGQVFSPYEQYF.

This rearrangement joins TRBV10-1 to TRBJ1-6; perhaps TRBD1 as D (5 bases). The V end was cut by 0 bases, the J end by 10 bases, with 10 bases between. The CDR3 runs 14 residues. Germline V gene lookup returns CDR1 WNHNN and CDR2 SYGVQD (reference sequence). The CDR3 loop is CASSESGGVSPLHF. The DNA for the CDR3 is TGCGCCAGCAGTGAGTCGGGGGGAGTATCACCCCTCCACTTT.

This rearrangement joins TRBV30 to TRBJ1-6; 7 nucleotides line up with TRBD1. The CDR3 runs 15 residues. V trimming: 3 bases; J trimming: 3 bases; junction bases outside the gene matches: 5. Germline V gene lookup returns CDR1 GTSNPN and CDR2 SVGIG (reference sequence). Here the CDR3 DNA reads TGTGCCTGGAGACTCCCAGGGGGCTATAATTCACCCCTCCACTTT. This sequence encodes CAWRLPGGYNSPLHF.

The rearrangement links TRBV20-1 to TRBJ2-1; D possibly corresponds to TRBD2 (6 bases). This CDR3 spans 13 amino acids. With 3 bases removed from V and 3 bases from J, the gap between germline ends came to 9 bases. Germline V lookup: CDR1 DFQATT, CDR2 SNEGSKA (reference sequence). CDR3 nucleotide sequence: TGCAGTGCTAGTAGCGGCGTCTACAATGAGCAGTTCTTC. Translating gives CSASSGVYNEQFF.